This is a list of T cell receptor beta chains from one sample in a study of blood T cell repertoires in COVID-19. TCRdb keeps only in-frame clones here, not all; method: immunoSEQ multiplex PCR. The sample contains some 99,000 clones, roughly 88% of which appear only once. Sequenced material: peripheral blood. The receptor source for this set is an elderly woman with active or convalescent COVID-19. Each CDR3 is given with its conserved first and last residue. Each record gives: CDR3 protein, CDR3 DNA, D gene, CDR3 length, clone size, V gene, J gene. A D gene is named only where the DNA matches it firmly. Some rows have no size entry. The others give once, few or many, or a class for an expanded clone.

CASSMWTGGEQYF	TGTGCCAGCAGCATGTGGACAGGGGGCGAGCAGTACTTC	TRBD1	13	.	TRBV9	TRBJ2-7
CSASGSHGMGGGNIQYF	TGCAGTGCTAGTGGGAGTCATGGGATGGGAGGGGGGAACATTCAGTACTTC	.	17	.	TRBV20-1	TRBJ2-4
CASSLSGSRQETQYF	TGTGCCAGCAGCTTGTCAGGGTCCCGACAAGAGACCCAGTACTTC	.	15	.	TRBV11-2	TRBJ2-5
CASSIYSGSKYNEQFF	TGTGCCAGTAGTATCTATAGCGGGAGTAAGTACAATGAGCAGTTCTTC	TRBD2	16	.	TRBV19	TRBJ2-1
CASSVSGAGGKAFF	TGTGCCAGCAGTGTCTCGGGGGCAGGGGGAAAAGCTTTCTTT	TRBD1	14	.	TRBV2	TRBJ1-1
CASSLGGPRRTSEQYF	TGTGCCAGCAGTTTAGGGGGCCCGAGGAGGACTTCCGAGCAGTACTTC	.	16	.	TRBV27	TRBJ2-7
CASSQGGGELFF	TGCGCCAGCAGCCAAGGCGGCGGGGAGCTGTTTTTT	.	12	.	TRBV4-1	TRBJ2-2
CASSDQLAGAETQYF	TGTGCCAGCAGTGACCAATTAGCGGGAGCGGAGACCCAGTACTTC	TRBD2	15	.	TRBV2	TRBJ2-5
CASSLHVGGSPLHF	TGTGCCAGCAGTCTCCATGTGGGGGGGTCACCCCTCCACTTT	.	14	few	TRBV28	TRBJ1-6
CASSRGLAGVDTQYF	TGTGCCAGCAGTCGTGGACTAGCGGGAGTAGATACGCAGTATTTT	TRBD2	15	.	TRBV6-2/TRBV6-3	TRBJ2-3
CASSSGGPRYGYTF	TGTGCCAGCAGTAGCGGGGGACCCCGCTATGGCTACACCTTC	.	14	.	TRBV6-5	TRBJ1-2
CASSLRVASWSSYEQYF	TGTGCCAGCAGTTTAAGAGTGGCTAGCTGGAGCTCCTACGAGCAGTACTTC	.	17	.	TRBV6-2/TRBV6-3	TRBJ2-7
CASSGQGLFGNTIYF	TGTGCCAGCTCAGGCCAGGGACTTTTTGGAAACACCATATATTTT	.	15	.	TRBV18	TRBJ1-3
CASSPFQSNQPQHF	TGTGCCAGCTCACCGTTTCAGAGCAATCAGCCCCAGCATTTT	.	14	.	TRBV18	TRBJ1-5
CSASRDNTNYGYTF	TGCAGTGCTAGTAGGGACAACACTAACTATGGCTACACCTTC	.	14	.	TRBV20-1	TRBJ1-2
CASSSPESGSSYEQYF	TGTGCCAGCAGCTCACCGGAGTCGGGATCCTCCTACGAGCAGTACTTC	.	16	.	TRBV28	TRBJ2-7
CAGRTGGDYGYTF	TGTGCCGGGCGAACAGGGGGCGACTATGGCTACACCTTC	TRBD1	13	once	TRBV7-9	TRBJ1-2
CASSYGQGGQPQHF	TGTGCCAGCAGTTACGGACAGGGGGGTCAGCCCCAGCATTTT	TRBD1	14	.	TRBV6-5	TRBJ1-5
CASSSLTGSSYEQYF	TGCGCCAGCAGCTCTCTGACTGGGAGCTCCTACGAGCAGTACTTC	.	15	.	TRBV5-1	TRBJ2-7
CASSPPLAVSTDTQYF	TGTGCCAGCAGCCCCCCCTTAGCGGTTAGCACAGATACGCAGTATTTT	.	16	.	TRBV5-6	TRBJ2-3
CASRGGSNEKLFF	TGTGCCAGCAGGGGAGGTTCTAATGAAAAACTGTTTTTT	.	13	.	TRBV2	TRBJ1-4
CASSENRGTDTQYF	TGTGCCAGCAGTGAGAACAGGGGGACAGATACGCAGTATTTT	TRBD1	14	.	TRBV6-1	TRBJ2-3
CAGRREGPTDTQYF	TGTGCCGGACGACGGGAGGGCCCCACAGATACGCAGTATTTT	TRBD2	14	.	TRBV6-5	TRBJ2-3
CASSLDRGPETGNTIYF	TGTGCCAGTAGTTTGGACAGGGGGCCGGAGACTGGAAACACCATATATTTT	TRBD1	17	.	TRBV19	TRBJ1-3
CASSWGTGGTGELFF	TGTGCCAGTAGTTGGGGGACAGGTGGGACCGGGGAGCTGTTTTTT	TRBD1	15	.	TRBV19	TRBJ2-2
CASSLVSGKAGELFF	TGTGCTAGCAGCTTGGTGAGCGGGAAGGCCGGGGAGCTGTTTTTT	TRBD2	15	.	TRBV7-7	TRBJ2-2
CASSLVAGVGTEAFF	TGTGCCAGCAGCTTAGTCGCAGGCGTAGGCACTGAAGCTTTCTTT	.	15	once	TRBV11-1	TRBJ1-1
CASSPQFSNQPQHF	TGTGCCAGCAGCCCACAGTTTAGCAATCAGCCCCAGCATTTT	.	14	.	TRBV7-2	TRBJ1-5
CASSRRDTEAFF	TGTGCCAGCAGTCGGAGGGACACTGAAGCTTTCTTT	.	12	.	TRBV28	TRBJ1-1
CASTAGRGGNTIYF	TGTGCCAGCACTGCGGGCAGGGGTGGAAACACCATATATTTT	.	14	.	TRBV2	TRBJ1-3
CASSVAGLKYF	TGTGCCAGCAGCGTCGCAGGGCTTAAGTACTTC	.	11	.	TRBV5-4	TRBJ2-7
CASSFSSSSGWVLYNEQFF	TGTGCCAGCAGCTTTTCTTCTTCTAGCGGGTGGGTGTTATACAATGAGCAGTTCTTC	TRBD2	19	.	TRBV11-2	TRBJ2-1
CASSFAGPSTDTQYF	TGTGCCAGCAGCTTTGCGGGACCTAGCACAGATACGCAGTATTTT	.	15	.	TRBV13	TRBJ2-3
CASSRDYTGSSPLHF	TGTGCCAGCAGCCGAGATTATACAGGGAGTTCACCCCTCCACTTT	.	15	few	TRBV14	TRBJ1-6
CASRQGESSYNEQFF	TGTGCCAGCAGACAGGGGGAAAGCTCCTACAATGAGCAGTTCTTC	TRBD1	15	.	TRBV28	TRBJ2-1
CASRPVSGSTYEQYF	TGTGCCAGTAGGCCCGTTAGCGGGAGTACCTACGAGCAGTACTTC	TRBD2	15	.	TRBV19	TRBJ2-7
CASSIEGGRFYNEQFF	TGTGCCAGTAGTATTGAGGGCGGGAGGTTCTACAATGAGCAGTTCTTC	TRBD2	16	.	TRBV19	TRBJ2-1
CASSITQDFYNEQFF	TGTGCCAGTAGTATTACCCAGGATTTCTACAATGAGCAGTTCTTC	.	15	.	TRBV19	TRBJ2-1
CASSLGGAPRTEAFF	TGTGCCAGCAGCCTCGGGGGGGCGCCCCGCACTGAAGCTTTCTTT	.	15	.	TRBV7-9	TRBJ1-1
CASSETSGEDTQYF	TGTGCCAGCAGCGAGACTAGCGGGGAAGATACGCAGTATTTT	TRBD2	14	.	TRBV7-2	TRBJ2-3
CASRTSGNPYNEQFF	TGTGCCAGCAGAACAAGCGGGAACCCCTACAATGAGCAGTTCTTC	TRBD2	15	.	TRBV2	TRBJ2-1
CASSLGREGTDTQYF	TGTGCCAGCAGTTTAGGTAGAGAGGGAACAGATACGCAGTATTTT	.	15	.	TRBV28	TRBJ2-3
CASSFSRGQMHPYGYTF	TGTGCCAGCAGTTTTTCCCGGGGACAGATGCATCCCTATGGCTACACCTTC	TRBD1	17	once	TRBV28	TRBJ1-2
CASRPPGLGTGELFF	TGTGCCAGCCGCCCGCCGGGATTAGGGACCGGGGAGCTGTTTTTT	.	15	.	TRBV11-2	TRBJ2-2
CASSQTDGVGNTIYF	TGTGCCAGCAGCCAGACAGACGGCGTCGGAAACACCATATATTTT	.	15	.	TRBV3-1/TRBV3-2	TRBJ1-3
CASSDTDRGPQPQHF	TGTGCCAGCAGTGACACCGACAGGGGGCCGCAGCCCCAGCATTTT	TRBD1	15	.	TRBV6-4	TRBJ1-5
CASSESYTDTQYF	TGTGCCAGCAGTGAGAGCTACACAGATACGCAGTATTTT	.	13	.	TRBV2	TRBJ2-3
CASSLRLAGSADTQYF	TGTGCCAGCAGTTTACGACTAGCGGGATCCGCAGATACGCAGTATTTT	TRBD2	16	.	TRBV5-6	TRBJ2-3
CAWSRLVSNQPQHF	TGTGCCTGGAGTCGTCTAGTTAGCAATCAGCCCCAGCATTTT	.	14	once	TRBV30	TRBJ1-5
CASSLGLAGATGELFF	TGTGCCAGCAGCCTCGGACTAGCGGGAGCCACCGGGGAGCTGTTTTTT	TRBD2	16	.	TRBV7-3	TRBJ2-2
CASSRDRGNQPQHF	TGTGCCAGCAGCCGCGACAGGGGTAATCAGCCCCAGCATTTT	TRBD1	14	.	TRBV6-6	TRBJ1-5
CASSPGGQGGKYGYTF	TGTGCCAGCAGCCCCGGGGGACAGGGGGGCAAGTATGGCTACACCTTC	TRBD1	16	.	TRBV7-8	TRBJ1-2
CASSLAASRYEQYF	TGTGCCAGCAGCTTAGCGGCTAGCAGGTACGAGCAGTACTTC	.	14	.	TRBV7-2	TRBJ2-7
CASSMGSSGKYEQYF	TGTGCCAGTAGTATGGGGTCTAGCGGGAAGTACGAGCAGTACTTC	TRBD2	15	.	TRBV19	TRBJ2-7
CASSRLAGGKYEQYF	TGTGCCAGCAGCAGACTAGCGGGAGGGAAATACGAGCAGTACTTC	TRBD2	15	.	TRBV6-2/TRBV6-3	TRBJ2-7
CASISSGTHSTDTQYF	TGTGCCAGTATTTCTAGCGGGACTCATTCCACAGATACGCAGTATTTT	TRBD2	16	.	TRBV19	TRBJ2-3
CASESGVVDTQYF	TGTGCCAGTGAATCGGGGGTGGTAGATACGCAGTATTTT	.	13	once	TRBV12-3/TRBV12-4	TRBJ2-3
CASSLGTGTDTQYF	TGTGCCAGCAGTCTCGGGACAGGGACAGATACGCAGTATTTT	TRBD1	14	few	TRBV27	TRBJ2-3
CASSVAFGGLETQYF	TGTGCCAGCAGCGTAGCTTTCGGGGGGCTGGAGACCCAGTACTTC	.	15	.	TRBV9	TRBJ2-5